This T cell receptor (beta chain) was obtained from a study of human T cells and chemical hapten exposure. The sample holds many counts of this clonotype. TCRdb reprocessed the RACE reads with MiXCR, giving one entry per CDR3 protein. The table shows fewer than 55,000 distinct CDR3 sequences, with about 10% occurring only once. Time point indicated: patch test 3, about 24 weeks after DPC sensitization. Sample treatment: therapeutic diphenylcyclopropenone sensitization with weekly scalp DPC. The CDR3 sequence is 15 residues long. V lost 6 bases, J lost 3 bases, and 14 bases lay in between. Looked up from germline, CDR1 is MRHNA and CDR2 is SNTAGT.

The TCR sequence derives from a woman aged 40-49 years with alopecia areata. Some clones in this sample may be carry-over from other donors' samples. This sequence joins TRBV6-4 and TRBJ2-2, with a weak D call TRBD1 (7 bases). The material sequenced was whole blood, taken in connection with sensitization to the hapten diphenylcyclopropenone (DPC). CDR3 nucleotides: TGTGCCAGCAGCCGTGGAGGGGGCGACACCGGGGAGCTGTTTTTT. As protein: CASSRGGGDTGELFF.